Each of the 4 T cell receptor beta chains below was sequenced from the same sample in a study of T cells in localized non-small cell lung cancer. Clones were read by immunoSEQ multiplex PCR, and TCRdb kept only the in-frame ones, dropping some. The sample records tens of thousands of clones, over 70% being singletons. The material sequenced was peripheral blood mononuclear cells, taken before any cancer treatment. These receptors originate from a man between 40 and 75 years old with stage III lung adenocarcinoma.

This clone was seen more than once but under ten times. The CDR3 here is CASCGRDNEQFF. The CDR3 DNA is TGTGCCAGTTGCGGGAGGGACAATGAGCAGTTCTTC. The chain combines TRBV11-3 with TRBJ2-1, with TRBD2 matching over 9 bases. The CDR3 extends over 12 amino acids. Germline CDR1 reads SGHNT; CDR2 reads YENEEA. Trimming took 9 bases from V and 5 from J; bases not matched to a gene: 2.

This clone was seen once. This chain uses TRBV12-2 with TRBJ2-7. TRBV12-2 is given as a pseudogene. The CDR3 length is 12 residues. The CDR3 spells CASRLFWDGQYF. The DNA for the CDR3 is TGTGCAAGTCGCTTATTCTGGGACGGGCAGTACTTC.

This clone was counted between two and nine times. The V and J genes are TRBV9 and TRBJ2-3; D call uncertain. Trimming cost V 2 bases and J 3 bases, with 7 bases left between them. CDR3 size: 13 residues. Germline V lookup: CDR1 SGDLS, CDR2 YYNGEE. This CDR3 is CASSVGWTDTQYF. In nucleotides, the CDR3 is TGTGCCAGCAGCGTTGGCTGGACAGATACGCAGTATTTT. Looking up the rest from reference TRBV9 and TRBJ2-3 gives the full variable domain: DSGVTQTPKHLITATGQRVTLRCSPRSGDLSVYWYQQSLDQGLQFLIQYYNGEERAKGNILERFSAQQFPDLHSELNLSSLELGDSALYFCASSVGWTDTQYFGPGTRLTVL.

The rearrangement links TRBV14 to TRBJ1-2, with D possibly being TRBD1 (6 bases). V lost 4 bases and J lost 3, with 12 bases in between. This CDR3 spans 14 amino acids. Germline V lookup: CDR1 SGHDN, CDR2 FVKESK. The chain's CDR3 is CASSPVGGDYGYTF. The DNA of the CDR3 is TGTGCCAGCAGCCCAGTAGGGGGTGACTATGGCTACACCTTC.